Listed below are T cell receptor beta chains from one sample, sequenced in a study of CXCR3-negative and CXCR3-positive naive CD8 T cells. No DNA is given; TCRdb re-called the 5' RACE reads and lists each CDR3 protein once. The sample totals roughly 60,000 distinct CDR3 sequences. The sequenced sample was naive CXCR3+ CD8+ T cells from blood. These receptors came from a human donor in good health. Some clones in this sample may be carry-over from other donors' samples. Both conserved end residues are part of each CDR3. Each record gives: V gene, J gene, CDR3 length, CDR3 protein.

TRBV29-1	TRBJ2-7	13	CSALRWASYEQYF
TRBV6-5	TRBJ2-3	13	CASSPGGPNTQYF
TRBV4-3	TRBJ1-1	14	CASSQDAGWTEAFF
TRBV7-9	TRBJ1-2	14	CASSHTGSGTGYTF
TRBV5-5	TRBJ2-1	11	CASVARNEQFF
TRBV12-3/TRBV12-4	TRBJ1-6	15	CASTLGHPNNSPLHF
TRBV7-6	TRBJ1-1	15	CASSLGSVANTEAFF
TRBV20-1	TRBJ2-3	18	CSARDFAGGPGVPDTQYF
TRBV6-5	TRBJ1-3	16	CASSYFSTVSGNTIYF
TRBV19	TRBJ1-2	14	CASSPLGVNYGYTF
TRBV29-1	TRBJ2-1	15	CSVEEGLTSGNEQFF
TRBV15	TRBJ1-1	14	CATSRLQDPGEAFF
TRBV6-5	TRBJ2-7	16	CASSYLWTGDSDEQYF
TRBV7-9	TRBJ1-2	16	CASSWDPRRTDYGYTF
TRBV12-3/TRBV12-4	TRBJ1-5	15	CASTVQGLGPQPQHF
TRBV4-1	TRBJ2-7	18	CASSPRLGISGGDYEQYF
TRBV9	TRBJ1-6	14	CASSLRRTNSPLHF
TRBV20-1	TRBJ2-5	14	CSAPGVGLGETQYF
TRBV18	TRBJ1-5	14	CASSPAGNNQPQHF
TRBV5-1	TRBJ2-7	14	CASSFEGASYEQYF
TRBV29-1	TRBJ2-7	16	CSVEEVGPADDYEQYF
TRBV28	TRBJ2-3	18	CASRGSSLAGTPTDTQYF
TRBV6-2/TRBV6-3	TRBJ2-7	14	CASSWSEFSYEQYF
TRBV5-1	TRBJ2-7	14	CASSRGTGLNEQYF